Listed below are T cell receptor beta chains from one sample, sequenced in a study of beta chain features in type 1 diabetes. The assay was immunoSEQ multiplex PCR, and TCRdb's table has in-frame clones only and misses some. The sample holds roughly 150,000 clones, around 7.9% seen once. Sequencing was carried out using central memory CD4+ T cells from blood. These TCRs come from a man between 18 and 29 years old with type 1 diabetes. Both conserved end residues are part of each CDR3. A D gene is named only where the DNA matches it firmly. Rows may omit the clone size; those that give it use once, few, many or a size class.

TRBJ2-1 TRBV7-9 TRBD2 many TGTGCCAGCAGCTCCCGGAGAGCGGGGGGGAGCTCCTACAATGAGCAGTTCTTC CASSSRRAGGSSYNEQFF
TRBJ1-1 TRBV20-1 - - TGCAGTGCCGACAGACACCCTGAAGCTTTCTTT CSADRHPEAFF
TRBJ2-1 TRBV13 TRBD2 few TGTGCCAGCAGCCACCGGTCCGGACTAGCGGGGCACAATGAGCAGTTCTTC CASSHRSGLAGHNEQFF
TRBJ1-2 TRBV28 TRBD1 many TGTGCCAGCCAAACAGGGGCGAGGGGCTACACCTTC CASQTGARGYTF
TRBJ2-7 TRBV11-2 - - TGTGCCAGCAGTTCTGTGGGGGGTTCTGTCTTGGAGCAGTACTTC CASSSVGGSVLEQYF
TRBJ2-1 TRBV10-1 TRBD2 - TGCGCCAGCAGTGGGATGACTAGCGGTCACAATGAGCAGTTCTTC CASSGMTSGHNEQFF
TRBJ2-3 TRBV27 TRBD2 - TGTGCCAGCAGTCCCCGAGGTCGGGAGGGATCAGATACGCAGTATTTT CASSPRGREGSDTQYF
TRBJ1-5 TRBV20-1 - - TGCAGTGCTACCAGGGATCAGCCCCAGCATTTT CSATRDQPQHF
TRBJ1-2 TRBV9 TRBD1 many TGTGCCAGCAGCCCCGGACAGGTGATCGTTAACTATGGCTACACCTTC CASSPGQVIVNYGYTF
TRBJ1-4 TRBV14 TRBD1 few TGTGCCAGCAGCCACCAGCCTCCGGGACAGATTGGAGAAAAACTGTTTTTT CASSHQPPGQIGEKLFF
TRBJ1-5 TRBV5-1 - - TGCGCCAGCAGCTTGGATCGGGGGCAGCCCCAGCATTTT CASSLDRGQPQHF
TRBJ2-3 TRBV11-2 - - TGTGCCAGCAGCTTATATATGTCGCAGAGCACAGATACGCAGTATTTT CASSLYMSQSTDTQYF
TRBJ2-7 TRBV2 - few TGTGCCAGCAGGTCTAGCAGGTACGAGCAGTACTTC CASRSSRYEQYF
TRBJ2-2 TRBV6-6 - - TGTGCCAGCAGTTACGCCACTACCGGGGAGCTGTTTTTT CASSYATTGELFF
TRBJ1-1 TRBV7-2 - few TGTGCCAGCAGCTTAGCTCGGGGGGACACTGAAGCTTTCTTT CASSLARGDTEAFF
TRBJ2-3 TRBV30 - - TGTGCCTGGAGTGTTCTTAGTAGCGTGGGGACAGATACGCAGTATTTT CAWSVLSSVGTDTQYF
TRBJ1-6 TRBV5-1 - - TGCGCCAGCAGCTTGGGTTCCGGGGGTTCACCCCTCCACTTT CASSLGSGGSPLHF
TRBJ2-5 TRBV5-1 - few TGCGCCAGCAGCCAAGGACACCTGGGAGAGACCCAGTACTTC CASSQGHLGETQYF
TRBJ1-5 TRBV6-5 TRBD1 few TGTGCCGGACAGGGGAGGGATAGCAATCAGCCCCAGCATTTT CAGQGRDSNQPQHF
TRBJ1-1 TRBV18 - - TGTGCCAGCTCACCCGCCGGAGGGTACCGGGCTTTCTTT CASSPAGGYRAFF
TRBJ2-1 TRBV5-4 - few TGTGCCAGCAGCTTGATTCAAGCGGACAATGAGCAGTTCTTC CASSLIQADNEQFF
TRBJ2-5 TRBV28 - - TGTGCCAGCATGGTCGGGGTGGTGGAGACCCAGTACTTC CASMVGVVETQYF
TRBJ2-5 TRBV5-1 TRBD2 few TGCGCCAGCAGTAATAGCCCACTAGCGGGAGTGATTGAGACCCAGTACTTC CASSNSPLAGVIETQYF
TRBJ2-1 TRBV28 - - TGTGCCAGCAGCCTATTTGGTGAGCAGTTCTTC CASSLFGEQFF
TRBJ2-4 TRBV15 - - TGTGCCACCAGCAGAGATGGGGGGGCAGCCAAAAACATTCAGTACTTC CATSRDGGAAKNIQYF
TRBJ2-7 TRBV4-3 TRBD2 few TGCGCCAGCAGCCAAGATTTGAAGCGGGGGGCCTCCTACGAGCAGTACTTC CASSQDLKRGASYEQYF
TRBJ1-4 TRBV5-1 TRBD1 few TGCGCCAGCAGCTCCCGCCCGACAGGGAAAATCGAAAAACTGTTTTTT CASSSRPTGKIEKLFF
TRBJ2-5 TRBV9 - few TGTGCCAGCAGCGTGAACGGGCAAGAGACCCAGTACTTC CASSVNGQETQYF
TRBJ2-1 TRBV28 - many TGTGCCAGCAGTTTAGGACAGACGGGTGAGCAGTTCTTC CASSLGQTGEQFF
TRBJ2-2 TRBV7-2 TRBD1 few TGTGCCAGCAGCTTAAATTTACGGGACAGGGTTTACACCGGGGAGCTGTTTTTT CASSLNLRDRVYTGELFF
TRBJ2-2 TRBV28 TRBD2 - TGTGCCAGCAGTGCTAGCGGGAGCGGAGGCACCGGGGAGCTGTTTTTT CASSASGSGGTGELFF
TRBJ2-5 TRBV9 - - TGTGCCAGCAGCGTGGGTCGGGGAATGTTAGAGACCCAGTACTTC CASSVGRGMLETQYF
TRBJ2-1 TRBV7-2 TRBD1 - TGTGCCAGCAGCTACCGACAGGGGGCCTACAATGAGCAGTTCTTC CASSYRQGAYNEQFF
TRBJ2-5 TRBV4-1 - - TGCGCCAGCAGCCAAGGCGGTAGCGGACAAGAGACCCAGTACTTC CASSQGGSGQETQYF
TRBJ1-5 TRBV29-1 TRBD1 - TGCAGCGTGCGCACAGGGGATCAGCCCCAGCATTTT CSVRTGDQPQHF
TRBJ2-5 TRBV18 - few TGTGCCAGCTCACCACCGCTTAGAGGGGAGACCCAGTACTTC CASSPPLRGETQYF
TRBJ2-5 TRBV30 - few TGTGCCTCCCCTGGGCGGGGTGAGACCCAGTACTTC CASPGRGETQYF
TRBJ2-1 TRBV6-4 TRBD2 - TGTGCCATCAGTGAGTTCAAGGGACTAGAAAATGAGCAGTTCTTC CAISEFKGLENEQFF
TRBJ1-2 TRBV29-1 - few TGCAGCGTTTTCGGGGACACTAACTATGGCTACACCTTC CSVFGDTNYGYTF
TRBJ2-2 TRBV7-2 - few TGTGCCAGCACGTTCGGGGGGCGAACCGGGGAGCTGTTTTTT CASTFGGRTGELFF
TRBJ2-1 TRBV28 TRBD1 few TGTGCCAGCAGTTTCCAGACAGGGGGAAAGTTCTTC CASSFQTGGKFF
TRBJ1-4 TRBV9 TRBD1 once TGTGCCAGCAGCGCCCGCTTAGGGCAGGGGGCTGATGAAAAACTGTTTTTT CASSARLGQGADEKLFF
TRBJ1-1 TRBV27 TRBD1 - TGTGCCAGCAGTCGCAATCCCGGGACAGGGGACACTGAAGCTTTCTTT CASSRNPGTGDTEAFF
TRBJ2-1 TRBV28 TRBD2 few TGTGCCAGTCAGCGGGGCTCCTACAATGAGCAGTTCTTC CASQRGSYNEQFF
TRBJ2-7 TRBV28 TRBD2 - TGTGCCAGCAGTTTCCCTAGCGGGTCCTACGAGCAGTACTTC CASSFPSGSYEQYF
TRBJ2-2 TRBV28 - few TGTGCCAGCAGTTTAGCGGGGTCGAACACCGGGGAGCTGTTTTTT CASSLAGSNTGELFF
TRBJ2-7 TRBV7-8 - - TGTGCCAGCAGTCTTTCAGGGGTCCCTTCCCACGAGCAGTACTTC CASSLSGVPSHEQYF
TRBJ2-7 TRBV2 - few TGTGCCAGCAGGATGGGCTCCGCCTACGAGCAGTACTTC CASRMGSAYEQYF
TRBJ1-2 TRBV28 - few TGTGCCAGCAGTGCGGGGGCACTCTATGGCTACACCTTC CASSAGALYGYTF
TRBJ2-2 TRBV7-8 - - TGTGCCAGCAGCCCCTCGTTGAACACCGGGGAGCTGTTTTTT CASSPSLNTGELFF
TRBJ1-1 TRBV27 TRBD1 - TGTGCCAGCAGGTTTGACAGGGGGCGTGAGAGGAGGACTGAAGCTTTCTTT CASRFDRGRERRTEAFF
TRBJ2-2 TRBV29-1 - many TGCAGCGTTGAAAACAGCTACACCGGGGAGCTGTTTTTT CSVENSYTGELFF
TRBJ2-5 TRBV7-2 - few TGTGCCAGCAGCTTAGTTTCAGGGCCCACAGAGACCCAGTACTTC CASSLVSGPTETQYF
TRBJ1-4 TRBV29-1 - - TGCAGCGTTCGGGACCGGGGGGCGCATGAAAAACTGTTTTTT CSVRDRGAHEKLFF
TRBJ2-5 TRBV19 - few TGTGCCAGTAGTGTGGGGGCCGAGACCCAGTACTTC CASSVGAETQYF
TRBJ2-3 TRBV28 - few TGTGCCAGCAGTTTCGTGATCTCGGGATACACAGATACGCAGTATTTT CASSFVISGYTDTQYF
TRBJ2-3 TRBV27 TRBD2 - TGTGCCAGCAGCCGTTATGGCGGGAGGGGTGGAGATACGCAGTATTTT CASSRYGGRGGDTQYF
TRBJ2-1 TRBV9 - - TGTGCCAGCAGCGTAGCTCCCGACATTTACAATGAGCAGTTCTTC CASSVAPDIYNEQFF